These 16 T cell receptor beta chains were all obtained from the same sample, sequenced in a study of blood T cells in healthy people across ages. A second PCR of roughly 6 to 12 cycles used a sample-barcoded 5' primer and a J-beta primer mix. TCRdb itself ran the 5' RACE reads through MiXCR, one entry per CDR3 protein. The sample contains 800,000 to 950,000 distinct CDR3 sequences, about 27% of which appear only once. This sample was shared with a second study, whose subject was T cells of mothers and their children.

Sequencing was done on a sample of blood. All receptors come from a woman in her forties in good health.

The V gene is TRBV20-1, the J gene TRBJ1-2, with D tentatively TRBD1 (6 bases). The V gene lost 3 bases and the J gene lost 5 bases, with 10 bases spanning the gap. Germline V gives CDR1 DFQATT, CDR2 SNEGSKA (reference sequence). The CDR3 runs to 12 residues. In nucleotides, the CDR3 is TGCAGTGCTAGGAGCAGGGGATATGGCTACACCTTC. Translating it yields CSARSRGYGYTF.

In DNA, the CDR3 is TGCAGTGCCCAGGGACAGGGGGCCGTCGGCTACACCTTC. Residues: CSAQGQGAVGYTF. This chain connects TRBV20-1 to TRBJ1-2; TRBD1 matches 12 bases. Germline loops: CDR1 DFQATT, CDR2 SNEGSKA (reference sequence). The CDR3 loop spans 13 amino acids. With 6 bases clipped from V and 8 bases from J, the junction kept 7 bases outside the gene matches.

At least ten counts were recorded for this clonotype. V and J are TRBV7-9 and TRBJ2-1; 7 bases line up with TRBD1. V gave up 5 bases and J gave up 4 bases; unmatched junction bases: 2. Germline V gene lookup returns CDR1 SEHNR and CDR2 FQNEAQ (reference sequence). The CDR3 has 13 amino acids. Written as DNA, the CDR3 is TGTGCCAGCAGCCTGACAGGGTACAATGAGCAGTTCTTC. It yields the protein CASSLTGYNEQFF.

CDR3 loop: CASSTSGVGTDTQYF. In nucleotides, the CDR3 is TGCGCCTCCTCAACTAGCGGGGTAGGCACAGATACGCAGTATTTT. The chain recombines TRBV4-3 with TRBJ2-3; 10 bases map to TRBD2. The germline gives CDR1 LGHNA, CDR2 YSLEER. The CDR3 is 15 residues long. V lost 11 bases to trimming and J lost 1 base; unmatched junction nucleotides: 9.

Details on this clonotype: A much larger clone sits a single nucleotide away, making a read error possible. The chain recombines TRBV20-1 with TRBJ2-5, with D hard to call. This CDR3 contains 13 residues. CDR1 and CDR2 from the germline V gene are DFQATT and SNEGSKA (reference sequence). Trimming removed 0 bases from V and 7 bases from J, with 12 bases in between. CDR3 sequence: CSARDYRLGTQYF. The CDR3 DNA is TGCAGTGCTAGAGATTATCGGTTGGGGACCCAGTACTTC.

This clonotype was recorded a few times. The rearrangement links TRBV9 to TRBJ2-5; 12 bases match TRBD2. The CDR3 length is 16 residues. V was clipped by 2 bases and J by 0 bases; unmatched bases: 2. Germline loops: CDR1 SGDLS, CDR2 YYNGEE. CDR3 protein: CASSVRLAGDQETQYF. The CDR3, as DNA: TGTGCCAGCAGCGTCCGACTAGCGGGGGACCAAGAGACCCAGTACTTC.

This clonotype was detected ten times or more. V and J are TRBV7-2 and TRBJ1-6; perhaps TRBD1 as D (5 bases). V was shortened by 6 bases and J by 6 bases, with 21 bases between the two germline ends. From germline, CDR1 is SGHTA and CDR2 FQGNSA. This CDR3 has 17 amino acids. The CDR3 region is CASSIRGTPEANSPLHF. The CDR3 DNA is TGTGCCAGCAGTATCCGTGGGACGCCGGAGGCTAATTCACCCCTCCACTTT.

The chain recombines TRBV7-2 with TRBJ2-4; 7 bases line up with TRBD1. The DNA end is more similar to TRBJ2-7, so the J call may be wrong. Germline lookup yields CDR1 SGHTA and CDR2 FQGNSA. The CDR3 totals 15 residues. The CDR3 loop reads CASSPKQGTAYEQYF. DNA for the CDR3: TGTGCCAGCAGCCCGAAACAGGGGACGGCCTACGAGCAGTACTTC.

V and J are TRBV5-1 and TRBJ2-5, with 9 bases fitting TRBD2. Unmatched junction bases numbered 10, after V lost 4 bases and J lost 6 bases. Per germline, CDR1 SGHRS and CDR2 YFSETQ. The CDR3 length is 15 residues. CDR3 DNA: TGCGCCAGCAGCCCGGCTGGCGGGGGGGCAAAGACCCAGTACTTC. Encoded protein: CASSPAGGGAKTQYF.

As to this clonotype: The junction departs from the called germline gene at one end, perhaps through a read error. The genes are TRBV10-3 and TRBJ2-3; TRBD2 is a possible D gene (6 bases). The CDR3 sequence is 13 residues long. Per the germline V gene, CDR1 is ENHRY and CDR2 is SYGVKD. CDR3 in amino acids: CAVSESGADTQYF. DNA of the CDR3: TGTGCCGTCAGTGAGTCGGGGGCAGATACGCAGTATTTT.

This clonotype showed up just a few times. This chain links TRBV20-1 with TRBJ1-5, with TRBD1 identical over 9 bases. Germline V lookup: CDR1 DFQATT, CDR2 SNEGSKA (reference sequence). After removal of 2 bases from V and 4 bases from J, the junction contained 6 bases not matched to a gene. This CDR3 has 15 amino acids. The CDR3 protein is CSARTGTGLNQPQHF. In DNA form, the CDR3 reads TGCAGTGCTAGAACAGGGACAGGGCTTAATCAGCCCCAGCATTTT.

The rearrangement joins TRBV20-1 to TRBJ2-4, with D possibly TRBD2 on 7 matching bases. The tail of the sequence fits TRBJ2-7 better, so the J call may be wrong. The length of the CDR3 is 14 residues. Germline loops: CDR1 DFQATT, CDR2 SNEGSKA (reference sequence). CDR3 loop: CSAASGRGAHEQYF. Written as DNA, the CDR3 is TGCAGCGCTGCTTCGGGGAGGGGGGCCCACGAGCAGTACTTC.

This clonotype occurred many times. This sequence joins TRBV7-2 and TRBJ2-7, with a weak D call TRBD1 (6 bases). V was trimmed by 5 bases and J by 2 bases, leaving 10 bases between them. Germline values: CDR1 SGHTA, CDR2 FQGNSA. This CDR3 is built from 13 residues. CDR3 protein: CASSAQGTYEQYF. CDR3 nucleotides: TGTGCCAGCAGCGCACAGGGTACCTACGAGCAGTACTTC.

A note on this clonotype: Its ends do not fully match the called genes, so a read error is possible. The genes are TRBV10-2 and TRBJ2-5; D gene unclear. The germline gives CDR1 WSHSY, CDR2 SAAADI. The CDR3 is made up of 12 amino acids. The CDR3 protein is CASCEGGDEQYF. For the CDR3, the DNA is TGCGCCAGCTGTGAAGGTGGCGATGAGCAGTACTTC.

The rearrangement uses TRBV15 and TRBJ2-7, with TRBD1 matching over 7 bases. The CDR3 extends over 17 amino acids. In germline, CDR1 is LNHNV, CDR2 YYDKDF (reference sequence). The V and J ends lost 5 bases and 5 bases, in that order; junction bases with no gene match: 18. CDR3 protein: CATSAAGDSLVRNEQYF. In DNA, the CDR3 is TGTGCCACCAGCGCCGCTGGGGACAGTCTAGTTCGGAACGAGCAGTACTTC. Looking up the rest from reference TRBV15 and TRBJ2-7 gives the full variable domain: DAMVIQNPRYQVTQFGKPVTLSCSQTLNHNVMYWYQQKSSQAPKLLFHYYDKDFNNEADTPDNFQSRRPNTSFCFLDIRSPGLGDTAMYLCATSAAGDSLVRNEQYFGPGTRLTVT.

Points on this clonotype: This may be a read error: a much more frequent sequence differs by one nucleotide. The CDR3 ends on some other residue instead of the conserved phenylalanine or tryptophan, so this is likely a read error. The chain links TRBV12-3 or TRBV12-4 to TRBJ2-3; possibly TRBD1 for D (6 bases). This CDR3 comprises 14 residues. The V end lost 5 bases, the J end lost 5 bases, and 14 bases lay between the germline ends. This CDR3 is CASSLLKGVDTQYS. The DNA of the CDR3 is TGTGCCAGCAGTCTCTTGAAGGGGGTAGATACGCAGTATTCT.